This T cell receptor beta chain was captured in a study of blood T cell repertoires in COVID-19. The overall study: In each case, the material was cDNA or gDNA derived from T cells, B-cell-depleted T cells, or PBMCs.

Profiling relied on immunoSEQ multiplex PCR, and the TCRdb table lists in-frame clones only, not all of them. The sample includes over 100,000 clones, roughly four fifths of them seen just once. This sequence originates from a woman aged 70-85 years with acute or convalescent COVID-19. The sample was peripheral blood.

The CDR3 DNA follows: TGTGCCAGCTCACTGGGAGCGGGGTCGGGAGAGACCCAGTACTTC. Protein product: CASSLGAGSGETQYF. V usage is TRBV18 and J usage is TRBJ2-5; 7 positions agree with TRBD2. The J segment lost 4 bases and the V segment lost 4 bases, leaving 9 bases of the junction unmatched. In germline, CDR1 is KGHSH, CDR2 LQKENI. This CDR3 has 15 residues. Drawing the rest from reference TRBV18 and TRBJ2-5, the complete variable domain is NAGVMQNPRHLVRRRGQEARLRCSPMKGHSHVYWYRQLPEEGLKFMVYLQKENIIDESGMPKERFSAEFPKEGPSILRIQQVVRGDSAAYFCASSLGAGSGETQYFGPGTRLLVL.